This T cell receptor beta chain was found in a study of T cell repertoires in cytomegalovirus infection. Overall study context: Both CMV infection and a matching HLA type were indicated by public TCR beta signatures. Study-wide results and caveats: Ex vivo, HLA-C-restricted CMV-specific TCR beta clonotypes prevailed over the rest of the response.

TCRdb itself ran the reads through MiXCR, one entry per CDR3 protein. The sample includes about 500,000 distinct CDR3 sequences, around a third seen only once; the top ten take 15% to 20%. As to this clonotype: Its antigen is still unknown.

Germline V gene lookup returns CDR1 MNHEY and CDR2 SMNVEV (reference sequence). The CDR3 runs 12 residues. The V segment lost 6 bases and the J segment 7 bases; nucleotides outside the gene matches: 2. Specimen: cultured PBMCs, collected from culture after CMV antigen stimulation. The chain couples TRBV27 to TRBJ2-1, with 8 bases matching TRBD1. This receptor was identified in a human donor in good health (CMV status not recorded). Some clones in this sample may be carry-over from other donors' samples. CDR3 DNA: TGTGCCAGCAGAAGGACAGGGAATGAGCAGTTCTTC. Residues: CASRRTGNEQFF.